The clone carrying this T cell receptor (beta chain) showed up just a few times. The antigen is undetermined. Healthy donors of bone marrow made up the group. Germline-derived CDR1 and CDR2 are MNHEY and SVGAGI. This CDR3 comprises 14 residues. V lost 0 bases to trimming and J lost 2 bases, with 7 bases between them. The data stem from a study of cytomegalovirus exposure and HLA in healthy donors. Study-level findings and limits: It was in a later analysis that TCR association rates were seen to vary by HLA locus, highest for DRB1 and lowest for HLA-C. Three CMV-associated chains proved CMV antigen-specific in vitro. Most TCR sequences were uncommon, yet certain public TCRs appeared in many donors.

Primers included in the PCR were 60 Vbeta and 13 Jbeta primers. Profiled with immunoSEQ multiplex PCR; TCRdb holds only in-frame clones, not every one. The sample includes some 150,000 clones, roughly 65% of them seen just once. The clonotype comes from a woman in her 30s in good health and CMV-seronegative. Input material: PBMCs. The rearrangement joins TRBV6-5 to TRBJ2-5, with D unclear. CDR3 region: CASSYSGIQETQYF. The CDR3 bases are TGTGCCAGCAGTTACTCGGGCATACAAGAGACCCAGTACTTC.